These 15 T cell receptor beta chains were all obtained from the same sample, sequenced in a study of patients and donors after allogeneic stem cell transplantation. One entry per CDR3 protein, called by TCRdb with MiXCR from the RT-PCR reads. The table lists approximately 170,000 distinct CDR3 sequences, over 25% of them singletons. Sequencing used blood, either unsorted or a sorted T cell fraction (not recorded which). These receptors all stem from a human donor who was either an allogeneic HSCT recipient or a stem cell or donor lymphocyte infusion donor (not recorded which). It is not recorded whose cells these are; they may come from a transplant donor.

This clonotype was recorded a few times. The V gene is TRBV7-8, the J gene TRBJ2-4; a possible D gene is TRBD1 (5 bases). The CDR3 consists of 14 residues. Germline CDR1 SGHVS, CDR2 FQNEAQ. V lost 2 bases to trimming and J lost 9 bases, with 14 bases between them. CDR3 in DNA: TGTGCCAGCAGCTTAAATCAGGGTCAAGGCATTCAGTACTTC. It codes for CASSLNQGQGIQYF.

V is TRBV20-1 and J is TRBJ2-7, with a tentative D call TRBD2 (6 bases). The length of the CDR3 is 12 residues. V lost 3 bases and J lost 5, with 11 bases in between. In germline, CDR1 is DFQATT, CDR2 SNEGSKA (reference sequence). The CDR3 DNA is TGCAGTGCTAGGCGGGGCCCCAACGAGCAGTACTTC. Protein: CSARRGPNEQYF.

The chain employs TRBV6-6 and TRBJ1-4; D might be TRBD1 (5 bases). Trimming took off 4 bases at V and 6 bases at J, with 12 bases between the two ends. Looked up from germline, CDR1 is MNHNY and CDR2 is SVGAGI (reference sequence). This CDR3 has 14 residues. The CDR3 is CASSSAGGDEKLFF. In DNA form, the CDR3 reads TGTGCCAGCAGTTCCGCCGGAGGGGATGAAAAACTGTTTTTT.

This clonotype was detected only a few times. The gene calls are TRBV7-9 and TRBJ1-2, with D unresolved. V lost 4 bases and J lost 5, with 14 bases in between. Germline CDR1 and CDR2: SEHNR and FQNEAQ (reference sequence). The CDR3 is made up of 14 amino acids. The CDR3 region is CASSSRDFWYGYTF. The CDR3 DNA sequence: TGTGCCAGCAGCTCCAGAGATTTTTGGTATGGCTACACCTTC.

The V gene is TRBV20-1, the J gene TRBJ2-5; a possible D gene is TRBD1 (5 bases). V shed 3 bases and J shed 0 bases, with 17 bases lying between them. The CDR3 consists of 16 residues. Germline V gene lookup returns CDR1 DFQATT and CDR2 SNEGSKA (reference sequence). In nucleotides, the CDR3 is TGCAGTGCTAGGCGTGTCCGGACACGGTACCAAGAGACCCAGTACTTC. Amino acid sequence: CSARRVRTRYQETQYF.

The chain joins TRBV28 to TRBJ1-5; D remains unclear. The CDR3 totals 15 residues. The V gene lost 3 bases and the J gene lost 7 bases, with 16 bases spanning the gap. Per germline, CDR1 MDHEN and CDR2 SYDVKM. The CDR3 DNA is TGTGCCAGCAGTTTTATTAATGGGGTGGAGCAGCCCCAGCATTTT. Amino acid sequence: CASSFINGVEQPQHF.

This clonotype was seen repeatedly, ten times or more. The CDR3 protein is CSVGAGGYTF. CDR3 in DNA: TGCAGCGTTGGGGCAGGAGGCTACACCTTC. This chain uses TRBV29-1 with TRBJ1-2, with D unresolved. Germline V gives CDR1 SQVTM, CDR2 ANQGSEA. V was clipped by 4 bases and J by 8 bases, with 8 bases between them. The CDR3 consists of 10 residues.

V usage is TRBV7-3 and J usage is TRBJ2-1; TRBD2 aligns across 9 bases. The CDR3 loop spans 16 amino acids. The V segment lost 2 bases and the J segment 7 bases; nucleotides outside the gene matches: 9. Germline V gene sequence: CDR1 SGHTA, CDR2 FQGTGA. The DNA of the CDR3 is TGTGCCAGCAGCTTAGTCCCGGGACTAGCCCGGAATGAGCAGTTCTTC. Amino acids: CASSLVPGLARNEQFF.

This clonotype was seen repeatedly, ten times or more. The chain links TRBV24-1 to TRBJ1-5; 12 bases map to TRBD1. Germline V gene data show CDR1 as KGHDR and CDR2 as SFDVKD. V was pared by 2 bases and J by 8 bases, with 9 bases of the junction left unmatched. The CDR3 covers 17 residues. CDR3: CATSDSGTGGVRKPQHF. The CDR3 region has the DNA TGTGCCACCAGTGATTCCGGGACAGGGGGCGTGAGGAAGCCCCAGCATTTT.

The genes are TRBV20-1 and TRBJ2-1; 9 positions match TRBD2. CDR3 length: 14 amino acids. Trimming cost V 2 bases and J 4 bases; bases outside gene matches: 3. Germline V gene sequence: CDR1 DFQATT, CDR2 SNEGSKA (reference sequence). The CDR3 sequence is CSARTSGSYNEQFF. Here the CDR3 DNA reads TGCAGTGCTAGAACTAGCGGGTCGTACAATGAGCAGTTCTTC.

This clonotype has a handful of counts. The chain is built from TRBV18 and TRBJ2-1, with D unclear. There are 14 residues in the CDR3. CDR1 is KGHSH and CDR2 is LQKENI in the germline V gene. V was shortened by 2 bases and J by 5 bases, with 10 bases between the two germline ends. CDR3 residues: CASSPIGKDNEQFF. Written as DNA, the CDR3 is TGTGCCAGCTCACCAATTGGGAAAGACAATGAGCAGTTCTTC.

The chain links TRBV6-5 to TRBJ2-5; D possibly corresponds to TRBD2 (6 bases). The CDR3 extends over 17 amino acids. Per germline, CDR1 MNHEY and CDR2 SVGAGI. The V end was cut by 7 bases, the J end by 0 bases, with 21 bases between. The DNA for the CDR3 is TGTGCCAGCACGAAGACCCCCTGGGACTCCAACCAAGAGACCCAGTACTTC. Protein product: CASTKTPWDSNQETQYF.

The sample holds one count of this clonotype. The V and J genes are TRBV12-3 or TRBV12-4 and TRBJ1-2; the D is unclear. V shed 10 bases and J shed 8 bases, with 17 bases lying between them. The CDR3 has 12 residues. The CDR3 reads CAIVTGGWGYTF. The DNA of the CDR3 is TGTGCCATCGTAACGGGTGGTTGGGGCTACACCTTC.

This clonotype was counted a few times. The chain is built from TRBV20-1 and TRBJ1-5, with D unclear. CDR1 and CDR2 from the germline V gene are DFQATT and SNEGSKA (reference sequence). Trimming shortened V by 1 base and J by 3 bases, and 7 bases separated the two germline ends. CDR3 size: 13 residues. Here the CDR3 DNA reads TGCAGTGCTAGAGCGGATGACAATCAGCCCCAGCATTTT. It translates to CSARADDNQPQHF.

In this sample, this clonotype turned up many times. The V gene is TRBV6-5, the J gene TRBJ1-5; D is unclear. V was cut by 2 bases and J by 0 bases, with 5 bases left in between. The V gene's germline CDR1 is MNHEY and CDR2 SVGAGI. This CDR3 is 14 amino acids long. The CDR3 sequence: CASSYRGSNQPQHF. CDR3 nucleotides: TGTGCCAGCAGTTACAGAGGTAGCAATCAGCCCCAGCATTTT.